Below are 19 T cell receptor beta chains sequenced from a single sample in a study of shared clonotypes between healthy human individuals. Repertoires were generated with immunoSEQ multiplex PCR, while TCRdb's copy carries only in-frame clones and drops some. The sample yields about 700,000 clones, 74% seen once. Specimen: memory CD4+ T cells sorted from blood. Stated subset: CD45RA-negative fraction. These receptors all stem from a woman aged 25 to 39 in good health.

This sequence joins TRBV28 and TRBJ1-1, with 7 bases fitting TRBD1. Germline V CDR1 and CDR2: MDHEN, SYDVKM. Trimming took 10 bases from V and 1 from J; bases not matched to a gene: 15. The CDR3 loop spans 16 amino acids. In DNA, the CDR3 is TGTGCCATCGATGCATCCACAGGGGATCCGAACACTGAAGCTTTCTTT. Translated, it gives CAIDASTGDPNTEAFF.

The rearrangement joins TRBV29-1 to TRBJ2-5; D might be TRBD2 (5 bases). Trimming cost V 0 bases and J 5 bases, with 7 bases left between them. Germline V gives CDR1 SQVTM, CDR2 ANQGSEA. The CDR3 is 12 residues long. DNA of the CDR3: TGCAGCGTTGAAGATACGGGGGAGACCCAGTACTTC. Translating it yields CSVEDTGETQYF.

The J gene is TRBJ1-4, the V gene TRBV29-1, with D possibly TRBD1 on 5 matching bases. The V gene lost 6 bases and the J gene lost 4 bases, with 18 bases spanning the gap. The CDR3 extends over 15 amino acids. CDR1 and CDR2 from the germline V gene are SQVTM and ANQGSEA. CDR3: CSVPGTGVRNEKLFF. In DNA, the CDR3 is TGCAGCGTCCCCGGGACGGGGGTTCGTAATGAAAAACTGTTTTTT.

This chain uses TRBV25-1 with TRBJ2-7; no definite D call. This CDR3 has 15 residues. CDR1 is MGHDK, CDR2 SYGVNS, per germline. Between the trimmed V and J ends, which lost 3 bases and 5 bases, there was a span of 17 bases. CDR3 sequence (DNA): TGTGCCAGCAGTGATTTTCGGAACGACCCCAACGAGCAGTACTTC. Amino acid sequence: CASSDFRNDPNEQYF.

The chain uses TRBV30 and TRBJ2-1; 9 nucleotides agree with TRBD2. Germline CDR1 is GTSNPN and CDR2 is SVGIG (reference sequence). Trimming took 3 bases from V and 5 from J; bases not matched to a gene: 11. The CDR3 totals 16 residues. For the CDR3, the DNA is TGTGCCTGGAGAGGGATAGGGCTAGCGGGGAACAATGAGCAGTTCTTC. Its protein is CAWRGIGLAGNNEQFF.

Comment on this clone: A far larger clone is one base from this, pointing to a likely read error. V and J are TRBV7-8 and TRBJ2-5, with TRBD2 identical over 9 bases. Looked up from germline, CDR1 is SGHVS and CDR2 is FQNEAQ. The CDR3 is 14 residues long. V lost 1 base, J lost 3 bases, and 0 bases stayed unmatched. This CDR3 is CASSLGLAEETQYF. The CDR3 DNA sequence: TGTGCCAGCAGCTTAGGACTAGCGGAAGAGACCCAGTACTTC.

Notes on this clone: The sample holds other DNA sequences that translate to the same CDR3. The chain couples TRBV11-2 to TRBJ2-2; D call uncertain. V lost 4 bases to trimming and J lost 1 base, with 7 bases between them. CDR1 is SGHAT, CDR2 FQNNGV, per germline. The CDR3 is made up of 14 amino acids. CDR3 nucleotide sequence: TGTGCCAGCAGCTCAGCACTGAACACCGGGGAGCTGTTTTTT. Amino acids: CASSSALNTGELFF. The full variable domain, rest sourced from reference TRBV11-2 and TRBJ2-2, is EAGVAQSPRYKIIEKRQSVAFWCNPISGHATLYWYQQILGQGPKLLIQFQNNGVVDDSQLPKDRFSAERLKGVDSTLKIQPAKLEDSAVYLCASSSALNTGELFFGEGSRLTVL.

CDR3: CASSVLTSKRTEAFF. For the CDR3, the DNA is TGTGCCAGTAGTGTCCTGACCTCGAAACGGACTGAAGCTTTCTTT. The genes are TRBV19 and TRBJ1-1; D call uncertain. The CDR3 contains 15 residues. V lost 5 bases to trimming and J lost 5 bases, with 18 bases between them. Germline lookup yields CDR1 LNHDA and CDR2 SQIVND (reference sequence).

The V gene is TRBV9, the J gene TRBJ2-3; D possibly corresponds to TRBD2 (5 bases). The length of the CDR3 is 15 residues. Germline V gene data show CDR1 as SGDLS and CDR2 as YYNGEE. V dropped 3 bases and J dropped 0 bases, with 11 bases sitting between them. The CDR3 DNA reads TGTGCCAGCAGCGGAAGCGGTACCAGCACAGATACGCAGTATTTT. Its protein is CASSGSGTSTDTQYF.

The chain carries TRBV28 and TRBJ1-1; no reliable D call. Germline CDR1 MDHEN, CDR2 SYDVKM. The CDR3 has 16 residues. Trimming took off 5 bases at V and 0 bases at J, with 16 bases between the two ends. The CDR3 nucleotides read TGTGCCAGCAGTCCCCGCGGAGGGATCATGAACACTGAAGCTTTCTTT. Translation: CASSPRGGIMNTEAFF.

The CDR3 nucleotides read TGTGCCAGCAGCTGTGAGTTGCGGGAGGAGGGAAACACCATATATTTT. This translates into CASSCELREEGNTIYF. This chain connects TRBV7-7 to TRBJ1-3; D ambiguous. CDR3 length: 16 residues. V lost 4 bases to trimming and J lost 4 bases, with 17 bases between them. CDR1 SSHAT and CDR2 FNYEAQ come from the germline V gene (reference sequence).

The chain uses TRBV28 and TRBJ1-4; no clear D. The CDR3 runs 14 residues. Germline lookup yields CDR1 MDHEN and CDR2 SYDVKM. V gave up 4 bases and J gave up 7 bases, with 13 bases separating them. The DNA for the CDR3 is TGTGCCAGCAGTTCAACTTACGCGGGTGAAAAACTGTTTTTT. It codes for CASSSTYAGEKLFF. The full variable domain, its missing parts supplied by reference TRBV28 and TRBJ1-4, is DVKVTQSSRYLVKRTGEKVFLECVQDMDHENMFWYRQDPGLGLRLIYFSYDVKMKEKGDIPEGYSVSREKKERFSLILESASTNQTSMYLCASSSTYAGEKLFFGSGTQLSVL.

This clone was recorded a few times. The chain is built from TRBV7-2 and TRBJ1-5, with 8 bases aligning to TRBD1. The CDR3 runs 14 residues. Germline values: CDR1 SGHTA, CDR2 FQGNSA. The V segment lost 6 bases and the J segment 6 bases; nucleotides outside the gene matches: 7. The CDR3 sequence: CASRFTGGSQPQHF. For the CDR3, the DNA is TGTGCCAGCAGGTTTACAGGGGGAAGTCAGCCCCAGCATTTT.

This clone was picked up one time. The chain recombines TRBV5-1 with TRBJ2-3, with 7 positions matching TRBD1. CDR1 and CDR2 from the germline V gene are SGHRS and YFSETQ. This CDR3 has 14 amino acids. With 5 bases clipped from V and 0 bases from J, the junction kept 3 bases outside the gene matches. The CDR3 DNA reads TGCGCCAGCAGGAAGACAGGGAGCACAGATACGCAGTATTTT. Its translation: CASRKTGSTDTQYF.

The V and J genes are TRBV6-6 and TRBJ2-1; 9 nucleotides match TRBD1. With V trimmed by 6 bases and J by 4 bases, 7 bases remained unmatched. The CDR3 totals 15 residues. Germline V gene data show CDR1 as MNHNY and CDR2 as SVGAGI (reference sequence). CDR3 sequence (DNA): TGTGCCAGCAGCGTCAGACAGGGGGAATACAATGAGCAGTTCTTC. It yields the protein CASSVRQGEYNEQFF.

At least ten counts were recorded for this clone. The chain employs TRBV10-3 and TRBJ2-3; 7 bases map to TRBD1. Per the germline V gene, CDR1 is ENHRY and CDR2 is SYGVKD. The V gene end was trimmed by 4 bases and the J gene end by 4 bases; junction bases not matched to a gene: 5. The CDR3 sequence is 14 residues long. The CDR3 spells CAISGTQGADTQYF. CDR3 sequence (DNA): TGTGCCATCAGTGGGACCCAGGGGGCAGATACGCAGTATTTT.

The chain carries TRBV6-1 and TRBJ2-4; D call uncertain. CDR1 MNHNS and CDR2 SASEGT come from the germline V gene. There are 13 residues in the CDR3. V lost 4 bases to trimming and J lost 4 bases, with 8 bases between them. CDR3 residues: CASSADGKNIQYF. DNA of the CDR3: TGTGCCAGCAGTGCGGACGGGAAAAACATTCAGTACTTC.

The chain is built from TRBV25-1 and TRBJ2-7; 7 bases match TRBD1. The CDR3 consists of 14 residues. Germline V gene lookup returns CDR1 MGHDK and CDR2 SYGVNS. V dropped 4 bases and J dropped 3; count of bases not matched to a gene: 6. CDR3 in DNA: TGTGCCAGCAGTGGGCAGGGGGAATTCTACGAGCAGTACTTC. Amino acid sequence: CASSGQGEFYEQYF.

This rearrangement joins TRBV28 to TRBJ2-2; 12 nucleotides match TRBD2. The CDR3 contains 18 residues. The J segment lost 7 bases and the V segment lost 5 bases, leaving 14 bases of the junction unmatched. Per germline, CDR1 MDHEN and CDR2 SYDVKM. CDR3 amino acids: CASSHRRLAGVGGGELFF. The CDR3 DNA reads TGTGCCAGCAGTCATCGCCGACTAGCGGGAGTAGGCGGCGGGGAGCTGTTTTTT.